The next 17 T cell receptor beta chains were all read from a single sample in a study of T cell responses to AZD1222 COVID-19 vaccine (dated by TCRdb to the early 2020s). The library was generated by the immunoSEQ multiplex PCR assay. TCRdb limited this immuneACCESS table to in-frame rearrangements with V and J called. A share of clones is missing; checked studies link under half to unresolved V genes, and the rest is unexplained. The sample records roughly 150,000 clones, roughly nine tenths of which are singletons. 1% to 1.5% of the sample belongs to the ten largest clones. The time point label corresponds to: about 28 days (+/-7) after the second vaccine dose. Sequenced here: peripheral blood, sampled 28 days after the second AZD1222 dose. The receptors shown here come from an adult who received the AZD1222 COVID-19 vaccine.

The chain is built from TRBV7-6 and TRBJ2-6, with D unresolved. The CDR3 has 15 residues. V lost 2 bases to trimming and J lost 0 bases, with 5 bases between them. From germline, CDR1 is SGHVS and CDR2 FNYEAQ. The CDR3 region is CASSLWSSGANVLTF. For the CDR3, the DNA is TGTGCCAGCAGCTTATGGAGCTCTGGGGCCAACGTCCTGACTTTC.

The V call is TRBV7-8, the J call TRBJ2-1, with D maybe TRBD1 (5 bases). The ends were cut back, 1 base at V and 10 bases at J, with 11 bases in the middle. The CDR3 has 13 amino acids. In germline, CDR1 is SGHVS, CDR2 FQNEAQ. The CDR3 sequence: CASSLDLKGEQFF. The CDR3 coding sequence is TGTGCCAGCAGCTTAGATTTAAAGGGGGAGCAGTTCTTC.

The chain carries TRBV12-3 or TRBV12-4 and TRBJ2-1; D may match TRBD1 or TRBD2 (5 bases each). V was cut by 6 bases and J by 5 bases, with 8 bases left in between. This CDR3 contains 12 residues. The CDR3 bases are TGTGCCAGCAGCCGGGGCGACAATGAGCAGTTCTTC. Protein sequence: CASSRGDNEQFF.

The chain is built from TRBV3-1 (or the pseudogene TRBV3-2) and TRBJ2-3; D might be TRBD2 (5 bases). Trimming shortened V by 1 base and J by 5 bases, and 16 bases separated the two germline ends. Per germline, CDR1 LGHDT and CDR2 YNNKEL (reference sequence). This CDR3 comprises 16 residues. The CDR3 DNA reads TGTGCCAGCAGCCAAGTGGAGGCTAGCCTAATAGATACGCAGTATTTT. This codes for CASSQVEASLIDTQYF.

The chain couples TRBV29-1 to TRBJ1-2, with TRBD1 identical over 9 bases. Trimming at V came to 6 bases and at J to 8 bases, leaving 10 bases not matched to a gene. Per germline, CDR1 SQVTM and CDR2 ANQGSEA. The CDR3 spans 13 residues. This CDR3 reads CSVRDREGGGYTF. CDR3 coding DNA: TGCAGCGTGCGGGACAGGGAAGGAGGAGGCTACACCTTC. Using reference TRBV29-1 and TRBJ1-2 for the parts outside the CDR3, the full variable domain is SAVISQKPSRDICQRGTSLTIQCQVDSQVTMMFWYRQQPGQSLTLIATANQGSEATYESGFVIDKFPISRPNLTFSTLTVSNMSPEDSSIYLCSVRDREGGGYTFGSGTRLTVV.

The rearrangement uses TRBV28 and TRBJ2-7, with a weak D call TRBD1 (6 bases). V dropped 8 bases and J dropped 9 bases, with 20 bases sitting between them. Germline V gene lookup returns CDR1 MDHEN and CDR2 SYDVKM. The length of the CDR3 is 13 residues. CDR3 protein: CASYRDNGRGQYF. The CDR3 DNA follows: TGTGCCAGCTACCGGGACAACGGCCGTGGGCAGTACTTC.

The rearrangement uses TRBV4-2 and TRBJ1-2, with D possibly matching TRBD1 (5 bases). Germline assignment: CDR1 LGHNA and CDR2 YNFKEQ. V was clipped by 1 base and J by 12 bases, with 12 bases between them. The CDR3 totals 12 residues. CDR3 coding DNA: TGTGCCAGCAGCCAAGGAGACAGCCCAAACACCTTC. Residues: CASSQGDSPNTF.

V is TRBV7-3 and J is TRBJ2-1, with D possibly matching TRBD2 (7 bases). The CDR3 consists of 15 residues. Per the germline V gene, CDR1 is SGHTA and CDR2 is FQGTGA. With 5 bases removed from V and 2 bases from J, the gap between germline ends came to 13 bases. The CDR3 nucleotides read TGTGCCAGCAGCCTAGGCGGGGGCGCCTACAATGAGCAGTTCTTC. Protein sequence: CASSLGGGAYNEQFF.

This clone has just one count. The chain joins TRBV5-1 to TRBJ2-3; 10 nucleotides align to TRBD1. Germline V CDR1 and CDR2: SGHRS, YFSETQ. Trimming cost V 4 bases and J 4 bases; bases outside gene matches: 9. The CDR3 spans 16 residues. The CDR3 loop reads CASSPADRGEPDTQYF. CDR3 nucleotide sequence: TGCGCCAGCAGCCCCGCGGACAGGGGGGAACCAGATACGCAGTATTTT.

Here the CDR3 DNA reads TGTGCCAGCAGTGAAAGGCGGAGGGCAGGCGATGGCTACACCTTC. Translation gives CASSERRRAGDGYTF. The chain recombines TRBV6-1 with TRBJ1-2; D is undetermined. Germline V gene data show CDR1 as MNHNS and CDR2 as SASEGT. The CDR3 has 15 residues. V lost 2 bases and J lost 6, with 16 bases in between.

This chain links TRBV7-9 with TRBJ1-5; D is possibly TRBD1 (5 bases). The CDR3 extends over 14 amino acids. Germline CDR1 reads SEHNR; CDR2 reads FQNEAQ (reference sequence). V was clipped by 5 bases and J by 4 bases, with 12 bases between them. The CDR3 sequence is CASSVDSINQPQHF. In DNA form, the CDR3 reads TGTGCCAGCAGCGTTGACAGCATTAATCAGCCCCAGCATTTT.

The chain combines TRBV19 with TRBJ2-7; TRBD1 or TRBD2 may be the D gene (5 bases each). This CDR3 spans 13 amino acids. Germline loops: CDR1 LNHDA, CDR2 SQIVND (reference sequence). The germline V and J ends were trimmed by 7 bases and 9 bases, with 19 bases remaining between them. The CDR3 DNA is TGTGCCAGTACTCCGGGGCAAAGCAGTAGGCAGTACTTC. Translation gives CASTPGQSSRQYF.

The chain links TRBV15 to TRBJ1-5; D is uncertain. The germline V gene encodes CDR1 LNHNV and CDR2 YYDKDF (reference sequence). This CDR3 is 17 amino acids long. V shed 5 bases and J shed 3 bases, with 20 bases lying between them. The CDR3 is CATSGRVNNSANQPQHF. CDR3 nucleotide sequence: TGTGCCACCAGCGGGAGGGTTAACAACTCCGCCAATCAGCCCCAGCATTTT.

This chain joins TRBV29-1 and TRBJ1-3; D unresolved. Looked up from germline, CDR1 is SQVTM and CDR2 is ANQGSEA. This CDR3 has 12 residues. Trimming stripped 4 bases from V and 4 bases from J, with 8 bases between. The CDR3 DNA is TGCAGCGTTGGGGTCCGGGGAAACACCATATATTTT. Encoded protein: CSVGVRGNTIYF.

The chain recombines TRBV2 with TRBJ1-2, with 9 bases lining up with TRBD1. Trimming cost V 5 bases and J 4 bases; bases outside gene matches: 5. The CDR3 sequence is 14 residues long. Germline V lookup: CDR1 SNHLY, CDR2 FYNNEI. The CDR3 DNA reads TGTGCCAGCAGTCGGACAGGGGCTCGCTATGGCTACACCTTC. Amino acid sequence: CASSRTGARYGYTF. The variable domain in full, completed from reference TRBV2 and TRBJ1-2, reads EPEVTQTPSHQVTQMGQEVILRCVPISNHLYFYWYRQILGQKVEFLVSFYNNEISEKSEIFDDQFSVERPDGSNFTLKIRSTKLEDSAMYFCASSRTGARYGYTFGSGTRLTVV.

The DNA of the CDR3 is TGTGCCAGCAGTGGGAGGGATAATTCACCCCTCCACTTT. It is translated as CASSGRDNSPLHF. The chain joins TRBV2 to TRBJ1-6; D remains unclear. This CDR3 spans 13 amino acids. The ends were cut back, 4 bases at V and 5 bases at J, with 6 bases in the middle. The V gene's germline CDR1 is SNHLY and CDR2 FYNNEI. Combining the CDR3 with reference TRBV2 and TRBJ1-6 gives the whole variable domain EPEVTQTPSHQVTQMGQEVILRCVPISNHLYFYWYRQILGQKVEFLVSFYNNEISEKSEIFDDQFSVERPDGSNFTLKIRSTKLEDSAMYFCASSGRDNSPLHFGNGTRLTVT.

The CDR3 DNA reads TGTGCCAGCAGCCCACAAGGGAACTATGGCTACACCTTC. Translating gives CASSPQGNYGYTF. The rearrangement joins TRBV7-9 to TRBJ1-2; no definite D call. The V end lost 5 bases, the J end lost 2 bases, and 9 bases lay between the germline ends. Per germline, CDR1 SEHNR and CDR2 FQNEAQ (reference sequence). The CDR3 consists of 13 residues. Looking up the rest from reference TRBV7-9 and TRBJ1-2 gives the full variable domain: DTGVSQNPRHKITKRGQNVTFRCDPISEHNRLYWYRQTLGQGPEFLTYFQNEAQLEKSRLLSDRFSAERPKGSFSTLEIQRTEQGDSAMYLCASSPQGNYGYTFGSGTRLTVV.